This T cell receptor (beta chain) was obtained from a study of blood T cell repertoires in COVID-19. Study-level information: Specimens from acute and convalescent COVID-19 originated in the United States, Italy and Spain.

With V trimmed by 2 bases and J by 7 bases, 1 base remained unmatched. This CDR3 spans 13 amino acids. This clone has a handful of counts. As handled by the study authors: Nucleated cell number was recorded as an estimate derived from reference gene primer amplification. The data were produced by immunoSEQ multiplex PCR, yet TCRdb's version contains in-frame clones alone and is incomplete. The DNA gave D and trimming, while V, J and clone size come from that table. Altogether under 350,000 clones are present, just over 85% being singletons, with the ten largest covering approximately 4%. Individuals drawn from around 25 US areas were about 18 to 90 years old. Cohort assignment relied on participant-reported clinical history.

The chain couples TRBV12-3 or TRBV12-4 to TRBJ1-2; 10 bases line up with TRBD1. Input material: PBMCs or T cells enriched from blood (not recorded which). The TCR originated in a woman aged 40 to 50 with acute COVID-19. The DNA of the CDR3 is TGTGCCAGCAGTTTAAGGGACAGGGGTGGCTACACCTTC. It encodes CASSLRDRGGYTF.